This entry is about one TCR beta chain. The sample belongs to a study of blood T cell repertoires in COVID-19. Using immunoSEQ multiplex PCR, the repertoire was profiled, and TCRdb retains in-frame clones only, with some absent. The repertoire consists of some 200,000 clones, with roughly four fifths occurring once and the leading ten covering around 7.5%. The germline gives CDR1 SGDLS, CDR2 YYNGEE. CDR3 length equals 15 residues. The V segment lost 4 bases and the J segment 6 bases; nucleotides outside the gene matches: 9. This TCR derives from a man between 35 and 55 years old who had recovered from COVID-19. The sample consisted of PBMCs or T cells enriched from blood (not recorded which). V gene TRBV9 combines with J gene TRBJ1-4; 7 nucleotides agree with TRBD1. CDR3 DNA sequence: TGTGCCAGCAGCCCGAGGACAGGAGAGTATGAAAAACTGTTTTTT. Amino acids: CASSPRTGEYEKLFF.